The clone carrying this T cell receptor (beta chain) was seen repeatedly, ten times or more. Its antigen is unidentified. The CDR3 extends over 15 amino acids. CDR1 is LNHDA and CDR2 is SQIVND in the germline V gene (reference sequence). V was clipped by 6 bases and J by 6 bases, with 20 bases between them. This record belongs to a study of Graves' ophthalmopathy and Graves' hyperthyroidism. About the study: Pretreatment peripheral blood was obtained at initial diagnosis. Study-wide results and caveats: Ophthalmopathy and stable hyperthyroidism were discriminated by a 13-signature model, with about 90% sensitivity and under 84% specificity.

The TCR beta CDR3 regions underwent amplification from RNA transcripts. Amplification began with first-round RT-PCR using HTBI primers, then second-round multiplex PCR was performed. TCRdb re-analysed the multiplex PCR reads in MiXCR, keeping a single row per CDR3 protein. This sample has 260,000 or so distinct CDR3 sequences, with 40% to 50% found just once. Disease in donors with ophthalmopathy had moderate-to-severe activity, CAS ≥3, NOSPECS ≥4 and under 3 months' duration. It was on clinical symptoms, serum thyroxine, TRAb, thyroid ultrasound and orbital computed tomography that diagnosis relied.

The receptor was derived from an adult man with Graves' ophthalmopathy. The rearrangement links TRBV19 to TRBJ1-2, with TRBD1 as a possible D gene (6 bases). Sequenced material: peripheral blood. CDR3 amino acids: CASRPKDSQEDGYTF. The DNA for the CDR3 is TGTGCCAGTAGGCCTAAGGACAGTCAGGAAGATGGCTACACCTTC.